The text below deals with one T cell receptor beta chain. The data were obtained in a study of blood T cell repertoires in COVID-19. Across the whole study: PBMCs, B-cell-depleted T cells, or T cells provided the cDNA or gDNA that made up the material.

TCRdb's table, derived via immunoSEQ multiplex PCR, lists solely in-frame clones and lacks some. The sample yields 250,000 to 400,000 clones, approximately 87% seen once. Sequenced material: peripheral blood. The clonotype comes from a woman in her thirties with COVID-19, enrolled during active disease.

The CDR3 DNA sequence: TGTGCCAGCAGTTACCGCGCTAGCGGGAGTTGGAGAGAGACCCAGTACTTC. Translated: CASSYRASGSWRETQYF. The chain has TRBV6-2 or TRBV6-3 and TRBJ2-5; 10 bases match TRBD2. V lost 2 bases to trimming and J lost 4 bases; unmatched junction nucleotides: 10. The CDR3 loop spans 17 amino acids. Germline CDR1 and CDR2: MNHEY and SVGEGT.